A selection of T cell receptor beta chains follows, all from one sample in a study of cytomegalovirus exposure and HLA in healthy donors. The data were produced by immunoSEQ multiplex PCR, yet TCRdb's version contains in-frame clones alone and is incomplete. Here the sample spans over 200,000 clones, about 89% being singletons. The sequenced material came from PBMCs. The source is a woman between 18 and 29 years old in good health and CMV-seronegative. CDR3s include the opening cysteine and the closing phenylalanine or tryptophan. Each record gives: J gene, D gene, clone size, V gene, CDR3 DNA, CDR3 protein. D genes are given only for firm matches. Not all rows give a size; the values are once, few, many and, for expanded clones, a class.

J: TRBJ2-7
D: TRBD1
size: .
V: TRBV2
DNA: TGTGCCAGTCTTTCTGGGACAGGGGATTCCTACGAGCAGTACTTC
CDR3: CASLSGTGDSYEQYF

J: TRBJ2-7
D: TRBD2
size: .
V: TRBV4-1
DNA: TGCGCCAGCAGCTACATAGCGGGAGTGGTGTACGAGCAGTACTTC
CDR3: CASSYIAGVVYEQYF

J: TRBJ2-7
D: TRBD1
size: .
V: TRBV9
DNA: TGTGCCAGCAGTGCCTCCGGGACAGTTCCCTACGAGCAGTACTTC
CDR3: CASSASGTVPYEQYF

J: TRBJ2-1
D: TRBD2
size: once
V: TRBV2
DNA: TGTGCCAGCAGTGAAAACCGGGGGGGTCTGGGCTCCTACAATGAGCAGTTCTTC
CDR3: CASSENRGGLGSYNEQFF

J: TRBJ1-6
D: .
size: .
V: TRBV5-4
DNA: TGTGCCAGCAGCTTGAGAGTGGATAATTCACCCCTCCACTTT
CDR3: CASSLRVDNSPLHF

J: TRBJ2-2
D: .
size: .
V: TRBV6-1
DNA: TGTGCCAGCATCGGGGGAAACACCGGGGAGCTGTTTTTT
CDR3: CASIGGNTGELFF

J: TRBJ2-1
D: TRBD2
size: .
V: TRBV5-6
DNA: TGTGCCAGCAGCTGGGCGGAAGCGGGGGGCGGGTTTAGCAATGAGCAGTTCTTC
CDR3: CASSWAEAGGGFSNEQFF

J: TRBJ1-1
D: .
size: .
V: TRBV5-4
DNA: TGTGCCAGCAGCTTGGACCGGACAGTGTCCTCTGAAGCTTTCTTT
CDR3: CASSLDRTVSSEAFF

J: TRBJ2-5
D: TRBD2
size: .
V: TRBV4-3
DNA: TGCGCCAGCAGCCAAGATTACGAGGTTCCAGCGGGGGAGAAAGAGACCCAGTACTTC
CDR3: CASSQDYEVPAGEKETQYF

J: TRBJ2-7
D: .
size: few
V: TRBV18
DNA: TGTGCCAGCTCACCGAGAGAGGTCCGGAGCTACGAGCAGTACTTC
CDR3: CASSPREVRSYEQYF

J: TRBJ2-7
D: TRBD1
size: .
V: TRBV27
DNA: TGTGCCAGCAGTTTATTCGGGACAGGGATGTACGAGCAGTACTTC
CDR3: CASSLFGTGMYEQYF

J: TRBJ2-1
D: TRBD2
size: .
V: TRBV7-9
DNA: TGTGCCAGCAGCTTCCAGACTAGCGGGAGTAGGTATGAGCAGTTCTTC
CDR3: CASSFQTSGSRYEQFF

J: TRBJ2-1
D: TRBD1
size: .
V: TRBV18
DNA: TGTGCCAGCTCACCTAGTACTATTATAACCCGGGACAGGGGTCGGGAGCAGTTCTTC
CDR3: CASSPSTIITRDRGREQFF

J: TRBJ2-5
D: .
size: once
V: TRBV7-9
DNA: TGTGCCAGCAGCTTAGCGGGGGGACAAGAGACCCAGTACTTC
CDR3: CASSLAGGQETQYF

J: TRBJ2-1
D: .
size: .
V: TRBV10-1
DNA: TGCGCCAGCAGTGACCCAGCGCCGAACAATGAGCAGTTCTTC
CDR3: CASSDPAPNNEQFF

J: TRBJ2-3
D: TRBD1
size: .
V: TRBV11-2
DNA: TGTGCCAGCAGCTCAGGACAGGTAATCGGAGATACGCAGTATTTT
CDR3: CASSSGQVIGDTQYF

J: TRBJ2-7
D: TRBD2
size: .
V: TRBV11-2
DNA: TGTGCCAGCAGCGCTCTAGCGGGACCCCACTTC
CDR3: CASSALAGPHF

J: TRBJ1-2
D: TRBD1
size: .
V: TRBV5-5
DNA: TGTGCCAGCTCCCGGACAGGGGTTGACTATGGCTACACCTTC
CDR3: CASSRTGVDYGYTF

J: TRBJ2-3
D: TRBD2
size: .
V: TRBV29-1
DNA: TGCAGCGTTGAAGATCACGGGAGGACAGATACGCAGTATTTT
CDR3: CSVEDHGRTDTQYF

J: TRBJ1-1
D: TRBD1
size: .
V: TRBV11-3
DNA: TGTGCCAGCAGCATGTACAGGGGAACTGAAGCTTTCTTT
CDR3: CASSMYRGTEAFF

J: TRBJ2-3
D: .
size: .
V: TRBV7-9
DNA: TGTGCCAGCAGCTTAGTAGCGGTAACAGATACGCAGTATTTT
CDR3: CASSLVAVTDTQYF

J: TRBJ1-1
D: .
size: .
V: TRBV10-3
DNA: TGTGCCATCATTACCAGCGAGTGGACTGAAGCTTTCTTT
CDR3: CAIITSEWTEAFF

J: TRBJ2-1
D: .
size: .
V: TRBV6-1
DNA: TGTGCCAGCAGAGAGTCCAGGGAAGGCAATGAGCAGTTCTTC
CDR3: CASRESREGNEQFF

J: TRBJ2-1
D: .
size: .
V: TRBV23-1
DNA: TGCGCCAGCAGTCAATGTTTAGGGATGCGGGGCAATGAGCAGTTCTTC
CDR3: CASSQCLGMRGNEQFF

J: TRBJ2-7
D: .
size: .
V: TRBV7-9
DNA: TGTGCCAGCAGCTTAGATGGTTCTAGAATTCTCCACGAGCAGTACTTC
CDR3: CASSLDGSRILHEQYF

J: TRBJ2-2
D: .
size: .
V: TRBV9
DNA: TGTGCCAGCAGCGTACACGGGGGAGACACCGGGGAGCTGTTTTTT
CDR3: CASSVHGGDTGELFF

J: TRBJ2-5
D: TRBD2
size: .
V: TRBV7-2
DNA: TGTGCCAGCAGCTCCGAGCGGGGGGGCCCGGGAGAGACCCAGTACTTC
CDR3: CASSSERGGPGETQYF

J: TRBJ2-1
D: TRBD2
size: few
V: TRBV6-1
DNA: TGTGCCAGCAGTGAATTTAGCGGGGGGGCCAATGAGCAGTTCTTC
CDR3: CASSEFSGGANEQFF

J: TRBJ2-2
D: TRBD2
size: once
V: TRBV4-3
DNA: TGCGCCAGCAGCCAAGGACTAGCGGGAATTTTTGCCGGGGAGCTGTTTTTT
CDR3: CASSQGLAGIFAGELFF

J: TRBJ1-2
D: .
size: .
V: TRBV4-1
DNA: TGCGCCAGCAGCCAAGGGAATTACCTGGAAAGGGGCGGCTACACCTTC
CDR3: CASSQGNYLERGGYTF

J: TRBJ1-5
D: .
size: .
V: TRBV6-5
DNA: TGTGCCAGCAGTTCGGGGGGCGGCAATCAGCCCCAGCATTTT
CDR3: CASSSGGGNQPQHF

J: TRBJ2-3
D: TRBD2
size: .
V: TRBV27
DNA: TGTGCCAGCGGCCACGGGGGGGCCGGAGCAGATACGCAGTATTTT
CDR3: CASGHGGAGADTQYF

J: TRBJ2-7
D: TRBD2
size: .
V: TRBV7-3
DNA: TGTGCCAGCAGCCACACCCCGGGACTAGCGGGAGACTACGAGCAGTACTTC
CDR3: CASSHTPGLAGDYEQYF

J: TRBJ2-1
D: TRBD2
size: .
V: TRBV18
DNA: TGTGCCAGCTCACCACGCTTTACCGGGACTAGGACCAATGAGCAGTTCTTC
CDR3: CASSPRFTGTRTNEQFF

J: TRBJ2-6
D: .
size: .
V: TRBV4-3
DNA: TGCGCCAGCAGCCAAGAGCCGAGCTCTGGGGCCAACGTCCTGACTTTC
CDR3: CASSQEPSSGANVLTF

J: TRBJ2-7
D: TRBD2
size: .
V: TRBV7-9
DNA: TGTGCCAGCAGTCCTAGCGGTCCTTACGAGCAGTACTTC
CDR3: CASSPSGPYEQYF

J: TRBJ1-2
D: .
size: .
V: TRBV7-6
DNA: TGTGCCAGCAGCTTAAATCCTACGGGCGGGGTTCATGGCTACACCTTC
CDR3: CASSLNPTGGVHGYTF

J: TRBJ1-2
D: TRBD1
size: .
V: TRBV6-6
DNA: TGTGCCAGCAGTTACTTAGCCGGGACAGGGTCCGGCTACACCTTC
CDR3: CASSYLAGTGSGYTF

J: TRBJ1-6
D: .
size: .
V: TRBV18
DNA: TGTGCCAGCTCACCAAATCAGTCGAATTCACCCCTCCACTTT
CDR3: CASSPNQSNSPLHF

J: TRBJ1-1
D: .
size: .
V: TRBV11-3
DNA: TGTGCCAGCAGCTTAGATCTAACGGGAGCTTTCTTT
CDR3: CASSLDLTGAFF

J: TRBJ2-1
D: .
size: .
V: TRBV2
DNA: TGTGCCAGCACAATCAGGGCCCGGGCGTGGAATGAGCAGTTCTTC
CDR3: CASTIRARAWNEQFF

J: TRBJ2-3
D: TRBD1
size: .
V: TRBV5-1
DNA: TGCGCCAGCAGCTACGACAGGGGGCAAGGAGATACGCAGTATTTT
CDR3: CASSYDRGQGDTQYF

J: TRBJ2-3
D: TRBD2
size: .
V: TRBV7-2
DNA: TGTGCCAGCAGCCCCCCGGGACTAGCGGCGCAGTATTTT
CDR3: CASSPPGLAAQYF

J: TRBJ2-7
D: .
size: .
V: TRBV25-1
DNA: TGTGCCAGCAGTGAATATTTGGCAGGGCGATACGAGCAGTACTTC
CDR3: CASSEYLAGRYEQYF

J: TRBJ2-7
D: .
size: .
V: TRBV4-1
DNA: TGCGCCAGCAGCCCAGATACTCAATACGAGCAGTACTTC
CDR3: CASSPDTQYEQYF